A single sample gave rise to the 24 T cell receptor beta chains below, sequenced in a study of shared clonotypes between healthy human individuals (TCRdb year 2020). The receptor library was made with the immunoSEQ multiplex PCR assay. The source is immuneACCESS, and TCRdb retained only in-frame sequences with V and J called. Part of the clones is not carried over; for the studies checked, unresolved V genes explain less than half of this, and the remainder is unexplained. The sample profile shows roughly 2,000,000 clones; over 85% of them were found once. Jointly, the top ten make up more than 0.9% of the sample. For the CD8 naive samples, CD45RO-negative cells were positively selected for CCR7, yielding a CD45RA+CCR7+ population from which TemRA cells were excluded. Sequencing was performed on naive CD8+ T cells sorted from blood. In light of the paper, this sample's cell subset or site label describes: CD45RA+CCR7+. These receptors came from a young man in good health.

The chain links TRBV9 to TRBJ1-2; D is possibly TRBD1 (5 bases). Trimming took off 3 bases at V and 1 base at J, with 16 bases between the two ends. Germline CDR1 is SGDLS and CDR2 is YYNGEE. The CDR3 consists of 16 residues. CDR3 residues: CASSAEGRRFNYGYTF. The CDR3 DNA reads TGTGCCAGCAGCGCGGAGGGACGCCGCTTTAACTATGGCTACACCTTC.

CDR3 bases: TGTGCCAGCAGGGACGGAGATCAGCCCCAGCATTTT. Protein sequence: CASRDGDQPQHF. The rearrangement links TRBV7-9 to TRBJ1-5; D remains unclear. Germline CDR1 and CDR2: SEHNR and FQNEAQ (reference sequence). The V end was cut by 6 bases, the J end by 5 bases, with 8 bases between. This CDR3 is built from 12 residues.

The genes are TRBV6-1 and TRBJ1-2; D not certain. This CDR3 spans 14 amino acids. The germline V and J ends were trimmed by 1 base and 3 bases, with 9 bases remaining between them. Germline V CDR1 and CDR2: MNHNS, SASEGT. The CDR3: CASSEGSFHYGYTF. CDR3 nucleotide sequence: TGTGCCAGCAGTGAAGGCAGTTTTCACTATGGCTACACCTTC.

The rearrangement joins TRBV13 to TRBJ1-2, with a possible D match to TRBD1 (5 bases). V dropped 3 bases and J dropped 4 bases, with 12 bases sitting between them. The CDR3 is 14 residues long. Germline V CDR1 and CDR2: PRHDT, FYEKMQ (reference sequence). CDR3 bases: TGTGCCAGCAGCTTGTCCGGGGGAGGCTATGGCTACACCTTC. Residues: CASSLSGGGYGYTF.

The rearrangement links TRBV5-3 to TRBJ2-2; no clear D. TRBV5-3 is flagged as an ORF with uncertain function. Between the trimmed V and J ends, which lost 1 base and 5 bases, there was a span of 12 bases. CDR3 length: 15 amino acids. The DNA for the CDR3 is TGTGCCAGAAGCTTGTCTCCCAAGGGAACCGGGGAGCTGTTTTTT. Amino acids: CARSLSPKGTGELFF.

This clone has just one count. This sequence joins TRBV7-9 and TRBJ2-1; 9 bases line up with TRBD1. The V segment lost 5 bases and the J segment 0 bases; nucleotides outside the gene matches: 5. The CDR3 runs to 16 residues. The germline V gene encodes CDR1 SEHNR and CDR2 FQNEAQ (reference sequence). Written as DNA, the CDR3 is TGTGCCAGCAGCCCCGGGACAGGGAGCTCCTACAATGAGCAGTTCTTC. This translates into CASSPGTGSSYNEQFF.

The chain recombines TRBV28 with TRBJ1-5; D gene uncertain. This CDR3 contains 15 residues. Trimming took off 8 bases at V and 0 bases at J, with 14 bases between the two ends. Germline V lookup: CDR1 MDHEN, CDR2 SYDVKM. The CDR3 loop reads CASFPVGNSNQPQHF. DNA for the CDR3: TGTGCCAGCTTCCCGGTTGGCAATAGCAATCAGCCCCAGCATTTT.

In the case of this clone: This sample also contains other DNA sequences that code for the same CDR3. J is TRBJ2-2 and V is TRBV19; no reliable D call. CDR1 is LNHDA, CDR2 SQIVND, per germline (reference sequence). The CDR3 contains 13 residues. With 2 bases removed from V and 1 base from J, the gap between germline ends came to 2 bases. CDR3 in DNA: TGTGCCAGTAGTATATTGAACACCGGGGAGCTGTTTTTT. Amino acids: CASSILNTGELFF.

The V and J genes are TRBV28 and TRBJ1-5; TRBD1 agrees at 8 bases. The germline CDR1 and CDR2 sequences are MDHEN and SYDVKM. The CDR3 has 14 residues. V was pared by 5 bases and J by 1 base, with 1 base of the junction left unmatched. The CDR3 DNA reads as TGTGCCAGCAGTCGACAGGGGAGCAATCAGCCCCAGCATTTT. Residues: CASSRQGSNQPQHF.

The chain links TRBV6-4 to TRBJ2-3; weak D call: TRBD2 (7 bases). Germline loops: CDR1 MRHNA, CDR2 SNTAGT. This CDR3 has 12 amino acids. The germline V and J ends were trimmed by 6 bases and 8 bases, with 12 bases remaining between them. CDR3 coding DNA: TGTGCCAGCAGCGGGGGGCGTGGTACGCAGTATTTT. Amino acid sequence: CASSGGRGTQYF.

The chain combines TRBV2 with TRBJ2-7; TRBD1 matches at 8 bases. This CDR3 is 15 amino acids long. Germline CDR1 SNHLY, CDR2 FYNNEI. Trimming cost V 1 base and J 5 bases; bases outside gene matches: 7. CDR3 bases: TGTGCCAGCAGTGAAGTGACTACAGGGGGAGACGAGCAGTACTTC. Amino acids: CASSEVTTGGDEQYF.

The chain uses TRBV13 and TRBJ2-7; TRBD1 or TRBD2 may be the D gene (6 bases each). Germline loops: CDR1 PRHDT, CDR2 FYEKMQ (reference sequence). The CDR3 has 13 residues. The V end was cut by 5 bases, the J end by 7 bases, with 15 bases between. The CDR3, as DNA: TGTGCCAGCAGCAAGGGGGGTTCGCCGGAGCAGTACTTC. Translating gives CASSKGGSPEQYF.

CDR3 amino acids: CSVKTGASYEQYF. The CDR3 DNA reads as TGCAGCGTCAAAACAGGGGCGTCCTACGAGCAGTACTTC. This sequence joins TRBV29-1 and TRBJ2-7; TRBD1 agrees at 7 bases. Germline trimming cut 6 bases from V and 1 base from J; bases unmatched to any gene: 6. The CDR3 is 13 residues long. CDR1 is SQVTM and CDR2 is ANQGSEA in the germline V gene.

The chain links TRBV6-6 to TRBJ2-2, with no clear D. The V gene's germline CDR1 is MNHNY and CDR2 SVGAGI (reference sequence). The V gene lost 5 bases and the J gene lost 6 bases, with 10 bases spanning the gap. This CDR3 is 13 amino acids long. This CDR3 reads CASSPLESGELFF. CDR3 DNA: TGTGCCAGCAGTCCCCTGGAGTCCGGGGAGCTGTTTTTT.

The chain couples TRBV10-3 to TRBJ1-1; D remains ambiguous. This CDR3 spans 12 amino acids. Per the germline V gene, CDR1 is ENHRY and CDR2 is SYGVKD. The V and J ends lost 3 bases and 11 bases respectively, with 13 bases between them. The CDR3 is CAISDTPVGAFF. CDR3 bases: TGTGCCATCAGTGACACCCCGGTAGGGGCTTTCTTT.

The rearrangement joins TRBV30 to TRBJ2-7; D is possibly TRBD2 (6 bases). The V end was cut by 0 bases, the J end by 1 base, with 13 bases between. The CDR3 spans 15 residues. CDR1 is GTSNPN and CDR2 is SVGIG in the germline V gene (reference sequence). The CDR3 reads CAWSVSEGKSYEQYF. Written as DNA, the CDR3 is TGTGCCTGGAGTGTATCGGAGGGGAAATCCTACGAGCAGTACTTC.

The chain carries TRBV27 and TRBJ1-2, with D possibly being TRBD1 (5 bases). There are 13 residues in the CDR3. V was cut by 1 base and J by 6 bases, with 9 bases left in between. Germline V gene lookup returns CDR1 MNHEY and CDR2 SMNVEV (reference sequence). The CDR3 here is CASSLLAGHGYTF. CDR3 in DNA: TGTGCCAGCAGTTTATTGGCGGGGCATGGCTACACCTTC.

The J gene is TRBJ2-1, the V gene TRBV2; no reliable D call. The CDR3 is made up of 14 amino acids. CDR1 and CDR2 (germline): SNHLY, FYNNEI. V shed 3 bases and J shed 4 bases, with 10 bases lying between them. DNA of the CDR3: TGTGCCAGCAGTGATGAGAATCGTTACAATGAGCAGTTCTTC. Its translation is CASSDENRYNEQFF.

This clone was recorded a few times. The chain is built from TRBV14 and TRBJ1-1, with D hard to call. CDR3 length equals 14 residues. CDR1 is SGHDN and CDR2 is FVKESK in the germline V gene. V shed 0 bases and J shed 1 base, with 6 bases lying between them. As DNA, the CDR3 is TGTGCCAGCAGCCAAGACGGCGAGAACACTGAAGCTTTCTTT. It specifies CASSQDGENTEAFF.

The rearrangement links TRBV7-3 to TRBJ2-3; 10 nucleotides line up with TRBD2. Germline-derived CDR1 and CDR2 are SGHTA and FQGTGA. The V gene end was trimmed by 3 bases and the J gene end by 1 base; junction bases not matched to a gene: 1. The CDR3 spans 15 residues. The CDR3: CASSLGTSGTDTQYF. The DNA for the CDR3 is TGTGCCAGCAGCTTGGGGACTAGCGGCACAGATACGCAGTATTTT.

CDR3 loop: CASSAGLAIYEQYF. The DNA for the CDR3 is TGTGCCAGCAGTGCGGGACTAGCAATCTACGAGCAGTACTTC. The rearrangement joins TRBV5-6 to TRBJ2-7; 9 nucleotides align to TRBD2. This CDR3 has 14 residues. V shed 5 bases, J shed 3 bases, and the junction held 6 bases outside the gene matches. Germline CDR1 reads SGHDT; CDR2 reads YYEEEE.

The J gene is TRBJ2-7, the V gene TRBV2; 8 nucleotides agree with TRBD2. With V trimmed by 8 bases and J by 2 bases, 11 bases remained unmatched. This CDR3 comprises 15 residues. CDR1 is SNHLY and CDR2 is FYNNEI in the germline V gene. The CDR3 loop is CASLRPTAGAYEQYF. The CDR3 coding sequence is TGTGCCAGCTTAAGGCCTACAGCGGGGGCCTACGAGCAGTACTTC.

The V call is TRBV4-1, the J call TRBJ2-2; D is undetermined. The CDR3 contains 12 residues. V dropped 5 bases and J dropped 5 bases, with 6 bases sitting between them. CDR1 and CDR2 from the germline V gene are MGHRA and YSYEKL. The CDR3 nucleotides are TGCGCCAGCAGCTTCAGAACCGGGGAGCTGTTTTTT. This gives the protein CASSFRTGELFF.

This clone was recorded once. This chain links TRBV5-1 with TRBJ1-1, with TRBD1 identical over 8 bases. CDR1 SGHRS and CDR2 YFSETQ come from the germline V gene. The CDR3 runs to 15 residues. The V and J ends lost 4 bases and 3 bases, in that order; junction bases with no gene match: 8. The CDR3: CASSIRQGRDTEAFF. The CDR3 bases are TGCGCCAGCAGCATTAGACAGGGGAGGGACACTGAAGCTTTCTTT. Variable domain in full (rest from reference TRBV5-1 and TRBJ1-1): KAGVTQTPRYLIKTRGQQVTLSCSPISGHRSVSWYQQTPGQGLQFLFEYFSETQRNKGNFPGRFSGRQFSNSRSEMNVSTLELGDSALYLCASSIRQGRDTEAFFGQGTRLTVV.